Listed here is a single T cell receptor (beta chain). In this sample, this clone turned up a few times. It lacks a known antigen. Per-base quality was not reported, and no clone a single base away is much larger than it. This sample is drawn from a study of cytomegalovirus exposure and HLA in healthy donors (dated by TCRdb to 2016 to 2017). With respect to the entire study: A later analysis indicated that the 130 or so validation repertoires were generated on the platform also employed for the approximately 700 repertoires of the first cohort. The study was designed to test whether signatures of past pathogen exposure could be identified by cataloging public T cell receptors. A separate validation cohort of approximately 130 different subjects was used in addition to the 666-subject first cohort. To predict cytomegalovirus infection status, the study combined high-throughput TCR immunosequencing, statistical association of individual TCRs with disease status, and machine learning.

The CDR3 starts with the cysteine, ends with the phenylalanine, and has 16 residues. Just the 48-base CDR3 DNA is kept, in frame starting at base 1. Results the study describes overall, beyond this receptor: A later analysis found that TCRs clustered in the first cohort also tended to co-occur in the 120 validation repertoires, with approximately 94% of cluster scores above 0. The authors suggested that the approach could potentially be extended to other disease states and immunological phenotypes. The study gave a list of more than 150 TCR beta chains associated with cytomegalovirus. In vitro tests confirmed that three of the cytomegalovirus-associated TCR beta chains recognize cytomegalovirus antigens. The classifier was reported to diagnose cytomegalovirus status with high specificity and sensitivity in both the original and validation cohorts. While some public TCRs were present in many individuals, most TCR sequences turned up only very rarely across donors. The validation cohort had no HLA typing available for a later analysis, so co-occurrence within that cohort was assessed over all 110 or so repertoires.

The donors belonged to the validation cohort of over a hundred subjects, which was separate from the 666-subject first cohort. Libraries came from the immunoSEQ multiplex PCR assay. Turning to the authors' computational methods: A statistical classification framework was built to diagnose cytomegalovirus status from the catalog of TCR beta chain sequences. TCRdb carries this immuneACCESS record with in-frame sequences only. Its versions omit some clonotypes, under half of them owing to an unresolved V gene in the studies checked, with the rest unexplained. V, J and clone size are taken as reported in that table, and D and trimming were inferred from the DNA itself. The sample table records hundreds of thousands of clones; about 90% of these occur just once. The ten largest clones represent around 13% of the sample.

The sequenced material came from PBMCs. The sequence was collected from a man younger than 35 in good health and CMV-seropositive. The sequence joins TRBV12-2 to TRBJ1-5. TRBV12-2 is tagged as a pseudogene. Here is the DNA: TGTGCAAGTCGCTTAGCTTTTGGACCCCTCTATCAGCCCCAGCATTTT. Its product reads: CASRLAFGPLYQPQHF.